This TCR beta chain appears in the sequencing data of a study of molecular identifiers for immune sequencing clone quantification. Study-wide background: RNA from 20,000 or 100,000 naive CD8 cells was split five ways in replicates, with four sequenced.

On this clonotype: Its specificity is not known.

Study-wide points: Clones carrying above 20 RNA copies accounted for over 99% of effector molecules, under 1% in naive cells.

V lost 4 bases to trimming and J lost 5 bases; unmatched junction nucleotides: 9. Germline V gene data show CDR1 as SEHNR and CDR2 as FQNEAQ (reference sequence). This CDR3 has 15 amino acids. Both previously described methods and listed TCR primers were employed to make bulk TCR libraries. A single record per CDR3 protein comes from TCRdb applying MiXCR to the PCR reads. This table holds 85,000 to 90,000 distinct CDR3 sequences, about 23% found once. Sequenced sample: naive CD8+ T cells from blood, with Jurkat cell RNA spiked in. Specified subset: FACS-sorted CD8+CD4-CCR7+CD45RA+ naive T cells. The receptor was derived from a human donor in good health. Some libraries in this study had Jurkat cell RNA spiked in. V gene TRBV7-9 combines with J gene TRBJ1-1; 8 bases match TRBD1. The CDR3 sequence is CASSSRTGLGTEAFF. CDR3 DNA: TGTGCCAGCAGCTCCAGGACAGGGCTTGGTACTGAAGCTTTCTTT.